These 14 T cell receptor beta chains originate from one sample sequenced in a study of cytomegalovirus exposure and HLA in healthy donors (TCRdb year 2017). Library method: the immunoSEQ multiplex PCR assay. For the multiplex PCR, a mixture combining 60 forward primers for TCR Vbeta segments and 13 reverse primers for TCR Jbeta segments was used. The table was pulled from immuneACCESS by TCRdb, which kept in-frame rearrangements only. Such tables lose some clones; where checked, under half of the loss comes from unresolved V genes, and the rest has no known cause. The sample table records more than 95,000 clones; roughly 85% of these occur just once. Of the sample, 3.6% falls within the top ten clones. Sequencing used PBMCs. These TCRs come from a woman aged 40 to 49 in good health and CMV-seropositive.

This sequence joins TRBV9 and TRBJ2-5, with 13 bases that match TRBD2. The J segment lost 5 bases and the V segment lost 4 bases, leaving 8 bases of the junction unmatched. Germline V gene sequence: CDR1 SGDLS, CDR2 YYNGEE. This CDR3 comprises 16 residues. The CDR3 DNA reads as TGTGCCAGCAGCCTTGGGACTAGCGGGATGCAGGAGACCCAGTACTTC. Translation: CASSLGTSGMQETQYF.

The chain has TRBV27 and TRBJ2-4, with 10 bases identical to TRBD2. CDR1 MNHEY and CDR2 SMNVEV come from the germline V gene (reference sequence). Trimming removed 4 bases from V and 8 bases from J; junction bases left unmatched: 11. The CDR3 has 16 residues. CDR3 protein: CASSSWTSGERDIQYF. CDR3 DNA: TGTGCCAGCAGTTCGTGGACTAGCGGCGAAAGGGACATTCAGTACTTC.

In nucleotides, the CDR3 is TGTGCCAGCAGCCAAGATAGCGGGGAGCTGTTTTTT. This codes for CASSQDSGELFF. The V call is TRBV4-2, the J call TRBJ2-2; no clear D. The CDR3 extends over 12 amino acids. With 0 bases removed from V and 7 bases from J, the gap between germline ends came to 3 bases. Germline V gives CDR1 LGHNA, CDR2 YNFKEQ.

The chain combines TRBV5-1 with TRBJ2-7, with 9 bases fitting TRBD1. V gave up 4 bases and J gave up 5 bases; unmatched junction bases: 7. Germline V gene lookup returns CDR1 SGHRS and CDR2 YFSETQ. This CDR3 spans 14 amino acids. The CDR3 reads CASSLRTGAHEQYF. CDR3 DNA sequence: TGCGCCAGCAGCCTGCGGACAGGGGCTCACGAGCAGTACTTC.

The count of this clone is one. The chain employs TRBV5-6 and TRBJ2-3; the D gene is possibly TRBD2 (6 bases). The CDR3 consists of 18 residues. The V gene lost 4 bases and the J gene lost 2 bases, with 23 bases spanning the gap. The germline V gene has CDR1 SGHDT and CDR2 YYEEEE. CDR3 DNA sequence: TGTGCCAGCAGCCCCGGAGGGCGGTTCGGAACTTTCACAGATACGCAGTATTTT. Amino acid sequence: CASSPGGRFGTFTDTQYF.

The chain employs TRBV5-1 and TRBJ1-2, with D uncertain. The germline CDR1 and CDR2 sequences are SGHRS and YFSETQ. This CDR3 has 14 residues. V lost 2 bases and J 3 bases, leaving 11 bases between the germline ends. The CDR3 reads CASSFEVRDYGYTF. CDR3 nucleotide sequence: TGCGCCAGCAGCTTTGAGGTGCGAGACTATGGCTACACCTTC.

J is TRBJ2-2 and V is TRBV27; possibly TRBD1 for D (5 bases). Trimming took 7 bases from V and 2 from J, leaving 17 bases between them. Germline CDR1 is MNHEY and CDR2 is SMNVEV (reference sequence). The CDR3 is 16 residues long. CDR3 bases: TGTGCCAGCAAGCGACAGCCAACCTTTAACACCGGGGAGCTGTTTTTT. This codes for CASKRQPTFNTGELFF.

The CDR3 bases are TGTGCCAGCAGTGCAACGGACAGGGGTGGGGATCAGCCCCAGCATTTT. This encodes CASSATDRGGDQPQHF. The J gene is TRBJ1-5, the V gene TRBV6-1; 9 bases line up with TRBD1. The CDR3 runs to 16 residues. The germline CDR1 and CDR2 sequences are MNHNS and SASEGT. J gave up 5 bases and V 4 bases, and 9 bases lay outside the gene matches.

The rearrangement joins TRBV7-2 to TRBJ2-1, with 7 bases identical to TRBD1. Germline-derived CDR1 and CDR2 are SGHTA and FQGNSA. The V gene end was trimmed by 5 bases and the J gene end by 3 bases; junction bases not matched to a gene: 7. The CDR3 runs to 15 residues. This CDR3 is CASSMDRRIYNEQFF. The CDR3 bases are TGTGCCAGCAGCATGGACAGGAGAATCTACAATGAGCAGTTCTTC. The full variable domain, rest sourced from reference TRBV7-2 and TRBJ2-1, is GAGVSQSPSNKVTEKGKDVELRCDPISGHTALYWYRQSLGQGLEFLIYFQGNSAPDKSGLPSDRFSAERTGGSVSTLTIQRTQQEDSAVYLCASSMDRRIYNEQFFGPGTRLTVL.

This clone is a singleton in its sample. The V gene is TRBV15, the J gene TRBJ1-4; D uncertain. The CDR3 length is 13 residues. Trimming removed 3 bases at V and 8 bases at J, with 10 bases between. Germline CDR1 reads LNHNV; CDR2 reads YYDKDF (reference sequence). CDR3 sequence: CATSRRTGEKLFF. The CDR3 nucleotides are TGTGCCACCAGCAGGAGAACGGGGGAAAAACTGTTTTTT. The variable domain in full, with the rest retrieved from reference TRBV15 and TRBJ1-4, is DAMVIQNPRYQVTQFGKPVTLSCSQTLNHNVMYWYQQKSSQAPKLLFHYYDKDFNNEADTPDNFQSRRPNTSFCFLDIRSPGLGDTAMYLCATSRRTGEKLFFGSGTQLSVL.

The chain links TRBV6-5 to TRBJ1-2, with 7 positions matching TRBD1. The germline gives CDR1 MNHEY, CDR2 SVGAGI. V dropped 2 bases and J dropped 4; count of bases not matched to a gene: 4. This CDR3 spans 14 amino acids. The CDR3 coding sequence is TGTGCCAGCAGTTACCAAGCAGGGGGCTATGGCTACACCTTC. Translated: CASSYQAGGYGYTF.

This clone appeared a single time. The chain joins TRBV7-2 to TRBJ1-3; TRBD1 aligns across 8 bases. Germline CDR1 SGHTA, CDR2 FQGNSA. V dropped 4 bases and J dropped 9; count of bases not matched to a gene: 8. The CDR3 sequence is 14 residues long. The CDR3 region is CASSYRTGSGTIYF. For the CDR3, the DNA is TGTGCCAGCAGCTACCGGACAGGGTCCGGCACCATATATTTT.

The J gene is TRBJ2-1, the V gene TRBV5-1, with TRBD2 matching 11 bases. CDR1 SGHRS and CDR2 YFSETQ come from the germline V gene. V trimming: 3 bases; J trimming: 5 bases; junction bases outside the gene matches: 4. The CDR3 totals 15 residues. The CDR3 is CASSSGLAANNEQFF. CDR3 bases: TGCGCCAGCAGCTCGGGACTAGCGGCTAACAATGAGCAGTTCTTC.

This chain uses TRBV29-1 with TRBJ2-3; D might be TRBD2 (5 bases). CDR3 length: 13 residues. Germline CDR1 and CDR2: SQVTM and ANQGSEA. Deletions cut 3 bases from V and 6 bases from J, with 13 bases between. CDR3 residues: CSVESDPGDTQYF. CDR3 in DNA: TGCAGCGTTGAGTCTGACCCGGGGGATACGCAGTATTTT.